This entry concerns a single T cell receptor (beta chain). Its specificity is unknown. The data were obtained in a study of T cells expressing NK-cell markers. At the level of the study: Seven donors tested HCMV-seropositive and one tested seronegative among the eight sequenced.

Study-wide findings and caveats: The study found these clonotypes also leading the CD3+CD56-NKG2C+ fraction in a few donors.

The CDR3 is made up of 12 amino acids. The germline V gene encodes CDR1 SNHLY and CDR2 FYNNEI. Scientists made TCR beta cDNA using 5'RACE template switching with UMIs. TCRdb processed the 5' RACE reads again and assigns one entry to each CDR3 protein, with no DNA. The listing contains some 410,000 distinct CDR3 sequences. The rearrangement links TRBV2 to TRBJ2-1; no DNA is available, so the TRBD2 call from TCRdb remains unchecked. Sequenced material: blood T cells: a sorted CD56 or NKG2C T cell subset, CD4+ or CD8+ T cells, or bulk PBMC T cells (not recorded which). The source is a woman between 18 and 69 years old in good health. The CDR3 loop is CASDSGRAEQFF.